The next 11 T cell receptor beta chains were all read from a single sample in a study of pediatric ulcerative colitis. Generated by immunoSEQ multiplex PCR, the TCRdb table keeps only in-frame clones and is missing some. The table records under 6,000 clones, 80% to 90% of them present only once. Sequenced sample: blood. Receptors originate from a boy younger than 18 with mild ulcerative colitis.

V gene TRBV28 combines with J gene TRBJ1-2; 9 bases agree with TRBD1. Germline trimming cut 5 bases from V and 5 bases from J; bases unmatched to any gene: 3. CDR3 length equals 13 residues. CDR1 is MDHEN and CDR2 is SYDVKM in the germline V gene. CDR3 DNA sequence: TGTGCCAGCAGTGCCGGGACAGGGTATGGCTACACCTTC. Translation gives CASSAGTGYGYTF.

V is TRBV2 and J is TRBJ2-1, with D perhaps TRBD2 (5 bases). Looked up from germline, CDR1 is SNHLY and CDR2 is FYNNEI. V lost 0 bases and J lost 2, with 5 bases in between. The CDR3 covers 14 residues. In DNA form, the CDR3 reads TGTGCCAGCAGTGAAGCGCGGGCCTACAATGAGCAGTTCTTC. Translation: CASSEARAYNEQFF.

The rearrangement joins TRBV5-4 to TRBJ1-2; D may be TRBD1 (5 bases). This CDR3 spans 14 amino acids. Trimming shortened V by 1 base and J by 6 bases, and 13 bases separated the two germline ends. Germline V gene data show CDR1 as SGHNT and CDR2 as YYREEE (reference sequence). In DNA form, the CDR3 reads TGTGCCAGCAGCTTGACCAGGGACCTCGATGGCTACACCTTC. This encodes CASSLTRDLDGYTF. The whole variable domain, filled in from reference TRBV5-4 and TRBJ1-2, reads ETGVTQSPTHLIKTRGQQVTLRCSSQSGHNTVSWYQQALGQGPQFIFQYYREEENGRGNFPPRFSGLQFPNYSSELNVNALELDDSALYLCASSLTRDLDGYTFGSGTRLTVV.

The rearrangement joins TRBV18 to TRBJ2-1; TRBD1 might be the D (6 bases). The CDR3 has 15 residues. Germline V gene data show CDR1 as KGHSH and CDR2 as LQKENI. Trimming took off 0 bases at V and 4 bases at J, with 10 bases between the two ends. The CDR3 spells CASSPPTDRYNEQFF. CDR3 coding DNA: TGTGCCAGCTCACCACCCACGGACAGATACAATGAGCAGTTCTTC.

This clone was detected only once. The chain carries TRBV4-1 and TRBJ1-1, with D tentatively TRBD1 (5 bases). In germline, CDR1 is MGHRA, CDR2 YSYEKL. The ends were cut back, 1 base at V and 4 bases at J, with 22 bases in the middle. CDR3 length: 18 amino acids. The CDR3 DNA reads as TGCGCCAGCAGCCAAGCCACACCTTCCGGGGCCTTGGGCACTGAAGCTTTCTTT. This gives the protein CASSQATPSGALGTEAFF.

The chain employs TRBV7-8 and TRBJ1-1; 9 positions match TRBD1. This CDR3 has 21 residues. Losses at the gene ends were 5 bases for V and 0 bases for J; bases not matched to a gene: 22. Germline CDR1 is SGHVS and CDR2 is FQNEAQ. The CDR3 nucleotides are TGTGCCAGCAGCCTCTTTAATACGTACAGGGGGCCACTTAGGATGAACACTGAAGCTTTCTTT. Amino acid sequence: CASSLFNTYRGPLRMNTEAFF.

There are a few counts of this clone. This chain links TRBV19 with TRBJ1-5, with D unresolved. The CDR3 runs 15 residues. Germline values: CDR1 LNHDA, CDR2 SQIVND (reference sequence). The germline V and J ends were trimmed by 3 bases and 2 bases, with 11 bases remaining between them. DNA of the CDR3: TGTGCCAGTAGTATTCGGCCGGAGGGCAATCAGCCCCAGCATTTT. It yields the protein CASSIRPEGNQPQHF. Using reference TRBV19 and TRBJ1-5 for the parts outside the CDR3, the full variable domain is DGGITQSPKYLFRKEGQNVTLSCEQNLNHDAMYWYRQDPGQGLRLIYYSQIVNDFQKGDIAEGYSVSREKKESFPLTVTSAQKNPTAFYLCASSIRPEGNQPQHFGDGTRLSIL.

This clone has a single count. J is TRBJ2-1 and V is TRBV2; 11 bases fit TRBD2. The V and J ends lost 9 bases and 6 bases, in that order; junction bases with no gene match: 7. CDR1 and CDR2 from the germline V gene are SNHLY and FYNNEI. CDR3 size: 14 residues. CDR3 loop: CASCSGREGNEQFF. The CDR3 DNA reads as TGTGCCAGTTGTAGCGGGAGGGAAGGCAATGAGCAGTTCTTC.

On this clone: Compared with germline, one end of the junction differs, possibly owing to a read error. The rearrangement uses TRBV7-7 and TRBJ2-7; a possible D gene is TRBD2 (6 bases). The CDR3 length is 13 residues. Germline assignment: CDR1 SSHAT and CDR2 FNYEAQ (reference sequence). The DNA of the CDR3 is TGTGCTAGCAGCTTGGGGGAGGAGTTGGAGCAGTACTTC. It encodes CASSLGEELEQYF.

The J gene is TRBJ2-1, the V gene TRBV9; TRBD2 matches at 11 bases. This CDR3 spans 18 amino acids. V gave up 0 bases and J gave up 9 bases; unmatched junction bases: 14. From germline, CDR1 is SGDLS and CDR2 YYNGEE. The CDR3 region has the DNA TGTGCCAGCAGCGTAGGAGGGACTAGCGGATATTTTGGGAGTGAGCAGTTCTTC. This sequence encodes CASSVGGTSGYFGSEQFF.

The V gene is TRBV7-8, the J gene TRBJ2-1; no reliable D call. The length of the CDR3 is 15 residues. Trimming took 4 bases from V and 4 from J, leaving 14 bases between them. CDR1 is SGHVS, CDR2 FQNEAQ, per germline. The CDR3: CASSSLRKPYNEQFF. CDR3 DNA: TGTGCCAGCAGCTCACTACGGAAACCTTACAATGAGCAGTTCTTC.